These 19 T cell receptor beta chains originate from one sample sequenced in a study of blood T cell repertoires in COVID-19. Repertoires were generated with immunoSEQ multiplex PCR, while TCRdb's copy carries only in-frame clones and drops some. This table holds roughly 330,000 clones, around 92% found once. The source material was peripheral blood. These receptors came from a man younger than 35 who had recovered from COVID-19.

The chain combines TRBV14 with TRBJ2-7; D not certain. Per germline, CDR1 SGHDN and CDR2 FVKESK. The V gene lost 0 bases and the J gene lost 3 bases, with 3 bases spanning the gap. This CDR3 has 12 residues. The CDR3 here is CASSQDRYEQYF. The CDR3 region has the DNA TGTGCCAGCAGCCAAGATCGCTACGAGCAGTACTTC.

The chain carries TRBV18 and TRBJ1-1; 7 bases fit TRBD1. V was clipped by 3 bases and J by 5 bases; unmatched bases: 6. CDR3 size: 14 residues. The germline CDR1 and CDR2 sequences are KGHSH and LQKENI. The CDR3 DNA is TGTGCCAGCTCACCCCAGACAGGGAGGACTGAAGCTTTCTTT. Translated: CASSPQTGRTEAFF.

The chain uses TRBV19 and TRBJ2-2; 7 nucleotides line up with TRBD1. The CDR3 consists of 15 residues. Germline lookup yields CDR1 LNHDA and CDR2 SQIVND (reference sequence). Trimming took 5 bases from V and 0 from J; bases not matched to a gene: 3. The CDR3 nucleotides are TGTGCCAGTAGTGGGACAGCTTCGAACACCGGGGAGCTGTTTTTT. Translation gives CASSGTASNTGELFF.

V usage is TRBV28 and J usage is TRBJ2-7; TRBD1 matches at 9 bases. CDR1 is MDHEN and CDR2 is SYDVKM in the germline V gene. The CDR3 covers 16 residues. The V gene end was trimmed by 0 bases and the J gene end by 0 bases; junction bases not matched to a gene: 3. CDR3 nucleotides: TGTGCCAGCAGTTTATGGGGACAGGGTGGCTCCTACGAGCAGTACTTC. Translation gives CASSLWGQGGSYEQYF.

The CDR3 here is CASSSQGQGRAFF. The CDR3 DNA sequence: TGTGCCAGTAGTTCCCAAGGCCAGGGTAGAGCTTTCTTT. The chain couples TRBV19 to TRBJ1-1, with D tentatively TRBD1 (5 bases). CDR1 and CDR2 (germline): LNHDA, SQIVND (reference sequence). The V gene lost 5 bases and the J gene lost 10 bases, with 17 bases spanning the gap. The CDR3 loop spans 13 amino acids. Full variable domain (outside the CDR3, taken from reference TRBV19 and TRBJ1-1): DGGITQSPKYLFRKEGQNVTLSCEQNLNHDAMYWYRQDPGQGLRLIYYSQIVNDFQKGDIAEGYSVSREKKESFPLTVTSAQKNPTAFYLCASSSQGQGRAFFGQGTRLTVV.

The chain carries TRBV7-2 and TRBJ1-3; 7 positions agree with TRBD1. Trimming removed 1 base from V and 3 bases from J; junction bases left unmatched: 6. From germline, CDR1 is SGHTA and CDR2 FQGNSA. The CDR3 has 16 amino acids. The CDR3 spells CASSLGPGTVGNTIYF. The CDR3 DNA follows: TGTGCCAGCAGCTTAGGGCCCGGGACAGTTGGAAACACCATATATTTT.

The rearrangement links TRBV7-2 to TRBJ1-1, with TRBD1 as a possible D gene (6 bases). The CDR3 sequence is 13 residues long. V gave up 10 bases and J gave up 3 bases, with 15 bases separating them. Germline loops: CDR1 SGHTA, CDR2 FQGNSA. The CDR3 region is CAIRRGSDTEAFF. The CDR3 coding sequence is TGTGCCATCCGTAGGGGGTCAGACACTGAAGCTTTCTTT. The whole variable domain, remainder taken from reference TRBV7-2 and TRBJ1-1, is GAGVSQSPSNKVTEKGKDVELRCDPISGHTALYWYRQSLGQGLEFLIYFQGNSAPDKSGLPSDRFSAERTGGSVSTLTIQRTQQEDSAVYLCAIRRGSDTEAFFGQGTRLTVV.

This chain links TRBV28 with TRBJ2-5, with 7 nucleotides matching TRBD2. The CDR3 loop spans 14 amino acids. The junction had 6 bases not matched to a gene; V was cut back by 5 bases and J by 3 bases. Germline CDR1 reads MDHEN; CDR2 reads SYDVKM. CDR3 loop: CASSALAVEETQYF. In DNA form, the CDR3 reads TGTGCCAGCAGTGCTCTAGCGGTAGAAGAGACCCAGTACTTC.

Here the CDR3 reads CASKRVENSPLHF. Here the CDR3 DNA reads TGTGCCAGCAAGAGGGTAGAAAATTCACCCCTCCACTTT. The V call is TRBV12-3 or TRBV12-4, the J call TRBJ1-6; D gene ambiguous. The V gene lost 7 bases and the J gene lost 7 bases, with 11 bases spanning the gap. This CDR3 has 13 amino acids.

The V gene is TRBV6-5, the J gene TRBJ2-7; 7 nucleotides line up with TRBD2. The CDR3 is 15 amino acids. The trim removed 7 bases at V and 4 bases at J, leaving 13 bases unmatched. Germline loops: CDR1 MNHEY, CDR2 SVGAGI. Here the CDR3 reads CASKRGREGIYEQYF. The CDR3 bases are TGTGCCAGCAAACGGGGTAGGGAGGGTATTTACGAGCAGTACTTC.

The rearrangement links TRBV24-1 to TRBJ2-3; D remains ambiguous. Trimming took 3 bases from V and 7 from J, leaving 7 bases between them. Per germline, CDR1 KGHDR and CDR2 SFDVKD. The CDR3 spans 12 residues. This chain's CDR3 is CATSDVQNTQYF. The CDR3 DNA reads as TGTGCCACCAGTGATGTTCAAAATACGCAGTATTTT.

The chain is built from TRBV18 and TRBJ1-3, with a tentative D call TRBD1 (6 bases). Trimming pared 3 bases from V and 0 bases from J, leaving 9 bases between. The CDR3 is made up of 15 amino acids. Germline CDR1 and CDR2: KGHSH and LQKENI. The CDR3 DNA reads as TGTGCCAGCTCACCTCGGGACAACTCTGGAAACACCATATATTTT. As protein: CASSPRDNSGNTIYF.

This clone showed up just a few times. The chain's CDR3 is CASSRGLAGPGELFF. As DNA, the CDR3 is TGTGCCAGCAGCAGGGGGCTAGCGGGACCCGGGGAGCTGTTTTTT. The genes are TRBV6-5 and TRBJ2-2; a weak D match, TRBD2 (9 bases). There are 15 residues in the CDR3. Between the trimmed V and J ends, which lost 6 bases and 6 bases, there was a span of 17 bases. Looked up from germline, CDR1 is MNHEY and CDR2 is SVGAGI.

This chain uses TRBV12-5 with TRBJ2-1, with D unclear. The length of the CDR3 is 14 residues. Deletions cut 1 base from V and 4 bases from J, with 8 bases between. Germline V lookup: CDR1 LGHNT, CDR2 FRNRAP. In DNA form, the CDR3 reads TGTGCTAGTGGTTTGGAAACGGAGTACAATGAGCAGTTCTTC. Translated: CASGLETEYNEQFF.

CDR3 sequence (DNA): TGTGCCAGCAGCGCCAGGGGGCCCGAGACCCAGTACTTC. It specifies CASSARGPETQYF. This rearrangement joins TRBV7-3 to TRBJ2-5; 8 bases are a match to TRBD1. The ends lost 5 bases at V and 5 bases at J; junction bases unmatched: 4. There are 13 residues in the CDR3. The V gene's germline CDR1 is SGHTA and CDR2 FQGTGA.

Remarks on this clone: This same CDR3 is encoded by further DNA sequences in the sample. This sequence joins TRBV12-3 or TRBV12-4 and TRBJ1-1; D might be TRBD1 (6 bases). The germline V and J ends were trimmed by 2 bases and 4 bases, with 8 bases remaining between them. This CDR3 has 13 residues. In DNA, the CDR3 is TGTGCCAGCAGTTTAACAGGGCGCACTGAAGCTTTCTTT. Translation gives CASSLTGRTEAFF.

The chain links TRBV5-4 to TRBJ2-5, with 7 bases lining up with TRBD2. CDR1 is SGHNT and CDR2 is YYREEE in the germline V gene (reference sequence). Trimming at V came to 4 bases and at J to 2 bases, leaving 8 bases not matched to a gene. The CDR3 totals 15 residues. CDR3 DNA: TGTGCCAGCAGCGCCCGACTAGCAGGTCAAGAGACCCAGTACTTC. Its protein product is CASSARLAGQETQYF.

The rearrangement joins TRBV6-1 to TRBJ1-2; tentative D call: TRBD1 (5 bases). V lost 2 bases and J lost 3, with 13 bases in between. Germline lookup yields CDR1 MNHNS and CDR2 SASEGT. This CDR3 is built from 15 residues. Written as DNA, the CDR3 is TGTGCCAGCAGTGAATTGGGGGGGGTAGACTATGGCTACACCTTC. This gives the protein CASSELGGVDYGYTF.

The chain is built from TRBV2 and TRBJ2-3, with 7 bases lining up with TRBD2. With V trimmed by 2 bases and J by 4 bases, 6 bases remained unmatched. CDR3 length: 15 residues. CDR1 is SNHLY and CDR2 is FYNNEI in the germline V gene. The CDR3 DNA follows: TGTGCCAGCAGTGAAAGAGGACTAGGCTCAGATACGCAGTATTTT. Its protein is CASSERGLGSDTQYF.